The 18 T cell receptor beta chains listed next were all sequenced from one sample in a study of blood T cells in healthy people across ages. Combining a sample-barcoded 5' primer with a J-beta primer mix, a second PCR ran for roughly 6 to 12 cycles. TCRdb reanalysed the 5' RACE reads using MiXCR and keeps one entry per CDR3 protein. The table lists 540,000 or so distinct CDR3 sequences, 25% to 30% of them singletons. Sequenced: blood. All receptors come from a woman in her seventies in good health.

The CDR3 sequence is CASSAPFGRGGNEQFF. The CDR3 DNA is TGTGCCAGCAGCGCCCCTTTTGGGCGGGGGGGAAATGAGCAGTTCTTC. The rearrangement uses TRBV9 and TRBJ2-1, with 9 bases lining up with TRBD2. Germline CDR1 is SGDLS and CDR2 is YYNGEE. This CDR3 comprises 16 residues. J gave up 7 bases and V 3 bases, and 11 bases lay outside the gene matches.

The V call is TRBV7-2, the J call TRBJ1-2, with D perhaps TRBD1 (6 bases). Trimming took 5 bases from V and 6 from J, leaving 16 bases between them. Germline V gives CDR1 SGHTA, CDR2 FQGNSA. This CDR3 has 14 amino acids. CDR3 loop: CASSLLGTPHGYTF. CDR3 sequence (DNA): TGTGCCAGCAGCCTTCTCGGGACACCCCATGGCTACACCTTC.

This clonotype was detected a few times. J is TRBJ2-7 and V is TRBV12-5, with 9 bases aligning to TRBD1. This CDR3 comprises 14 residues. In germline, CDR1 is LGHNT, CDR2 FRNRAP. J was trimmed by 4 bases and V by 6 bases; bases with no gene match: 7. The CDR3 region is CASGAQGAEYEQYF. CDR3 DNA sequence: TGTGCTAGTGGCGCACAGGGGGCCGAATACGAGCAGTACTTC.

CDR3 bases: TGTGCCAGCAGGCGACGGGAGGAGACTGAAGCTTTCTTT. It codes for CASRRREETEAFF. The chain is built from TRBV7-3 and TRBJ1-1; no clear D. Trimming removed 6 bases at V and 5 bases at J, with 13 bases between. The CDR3 loop spans 13 amino acids. CDR1 SGHTA and CDR2 FQGTGA come from the germline V gene.

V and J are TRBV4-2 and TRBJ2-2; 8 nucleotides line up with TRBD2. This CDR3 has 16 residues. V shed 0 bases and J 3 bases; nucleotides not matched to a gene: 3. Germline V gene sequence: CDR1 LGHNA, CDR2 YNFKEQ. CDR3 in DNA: TGTGCCAGCAGCCAAGAACAGGGACTAGACACCGGGGAGCTGTTTTTT. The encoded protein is CASSQEQGLDTGELFF.

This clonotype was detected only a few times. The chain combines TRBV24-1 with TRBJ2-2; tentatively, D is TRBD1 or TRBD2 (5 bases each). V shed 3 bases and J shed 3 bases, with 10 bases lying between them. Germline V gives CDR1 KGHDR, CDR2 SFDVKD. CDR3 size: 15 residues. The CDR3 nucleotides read TGTGCCACCAGTGATCCGGGACGACACACCGGGGAGCTGTTTTTT. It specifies CATSDPGRHTGELFF.

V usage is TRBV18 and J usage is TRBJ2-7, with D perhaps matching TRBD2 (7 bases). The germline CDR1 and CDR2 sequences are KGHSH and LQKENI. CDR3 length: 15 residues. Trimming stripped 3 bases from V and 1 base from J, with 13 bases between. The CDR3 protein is CASSPVKGGSYEQYF. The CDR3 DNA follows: TGTGCCAGCTCACCGGTCAAGGGGGGGTCCTACGAGCAGTACTTC.

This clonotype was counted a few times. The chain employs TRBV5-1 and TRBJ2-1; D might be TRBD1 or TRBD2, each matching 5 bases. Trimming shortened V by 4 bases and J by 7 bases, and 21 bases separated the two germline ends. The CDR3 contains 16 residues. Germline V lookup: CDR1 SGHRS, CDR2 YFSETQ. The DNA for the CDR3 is TGCGCCAGCAGCCCGGGACCAGTACAGGCTGGGAATGAGCAGTTCTTC. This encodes CASSPGPVQAGNEQFF.

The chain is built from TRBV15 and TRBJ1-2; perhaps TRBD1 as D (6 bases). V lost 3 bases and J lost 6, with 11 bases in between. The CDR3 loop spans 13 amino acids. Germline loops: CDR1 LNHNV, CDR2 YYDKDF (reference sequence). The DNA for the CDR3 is TGTGCCACCAGCAGTTTCCGGACAGATGGCTACACCTTC. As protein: CATSSFRTDGYTF.

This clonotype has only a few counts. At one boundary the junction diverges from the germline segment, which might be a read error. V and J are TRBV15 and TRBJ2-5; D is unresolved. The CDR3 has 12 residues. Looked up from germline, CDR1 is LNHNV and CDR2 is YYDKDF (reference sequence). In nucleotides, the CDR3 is TGTGCCACCAGCCGAGACCTGAGGACCCAGTACTTC. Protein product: CATSRDLRTQYF.

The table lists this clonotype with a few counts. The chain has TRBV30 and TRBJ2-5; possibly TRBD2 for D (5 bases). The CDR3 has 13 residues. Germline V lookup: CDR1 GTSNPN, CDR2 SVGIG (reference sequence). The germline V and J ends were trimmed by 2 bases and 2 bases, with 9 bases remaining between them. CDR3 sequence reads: CAWSRGFQETQYF. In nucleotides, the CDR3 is TGTGCCTGGAGTCGGGGTTTTCAAGAGACCCAGTACTTC.

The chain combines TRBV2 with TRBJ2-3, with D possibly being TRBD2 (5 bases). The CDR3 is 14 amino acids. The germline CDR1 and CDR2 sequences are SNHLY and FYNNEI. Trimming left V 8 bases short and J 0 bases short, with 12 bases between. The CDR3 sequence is CASGGRGSTDTQYF. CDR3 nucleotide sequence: TGTGCCAGCGGTGGTCGGGGAAGCACAGATACGCAGTATTTT.

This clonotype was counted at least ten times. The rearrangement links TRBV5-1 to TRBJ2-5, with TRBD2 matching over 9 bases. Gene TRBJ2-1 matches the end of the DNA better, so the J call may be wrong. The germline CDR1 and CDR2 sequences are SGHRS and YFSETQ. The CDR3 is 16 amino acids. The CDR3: CASSFYHGGGAAEQFF. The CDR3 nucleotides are TGCGCCAGCAGCTTCTACCACGGCGGGGGGGCGGCTGAGCAGTTCTTC.

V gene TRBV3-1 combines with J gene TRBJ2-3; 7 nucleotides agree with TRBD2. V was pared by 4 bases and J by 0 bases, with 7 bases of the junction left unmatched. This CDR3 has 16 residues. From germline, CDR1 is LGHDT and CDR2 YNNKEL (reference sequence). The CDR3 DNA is TGTGCCAGCAGCCCCTCGGGGGGTACTAGCACAGATACGCAGTATTTT. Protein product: CASSPSGGTSTDTQYF.

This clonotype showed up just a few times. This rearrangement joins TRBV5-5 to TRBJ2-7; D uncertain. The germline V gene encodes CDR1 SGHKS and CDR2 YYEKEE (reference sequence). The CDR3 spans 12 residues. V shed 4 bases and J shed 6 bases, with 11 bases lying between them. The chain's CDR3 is CASSRPAAEQYF. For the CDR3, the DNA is TGTGCCAGCAGCCGGCCGGCAGCCGAGCAGTACTTC.

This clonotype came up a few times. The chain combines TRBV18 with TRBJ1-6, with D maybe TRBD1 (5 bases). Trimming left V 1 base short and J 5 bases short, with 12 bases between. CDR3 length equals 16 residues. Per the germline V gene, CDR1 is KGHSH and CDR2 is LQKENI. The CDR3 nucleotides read TGTGCCAGCTCACCACAGGGGAATGCGCATAATTCACCCCTCCACTTT. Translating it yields CASSPQGNAHNSPLHF.

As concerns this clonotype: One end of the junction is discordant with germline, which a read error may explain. The CDR3 spells CASSPLGYPISYNGQFF. The CDR3 DNA follows: TGTGCCAGCAGCCCCCTGGGATACCCGATTTCCTACAATGGGCAGTTCTTC. The chain joins TRBV7-2 to TRBJ2-1; D gene uncertain. Germline loops: CDR1 SGHTA, CDR2 FQGNSA. CDR3 length: 17 residues.

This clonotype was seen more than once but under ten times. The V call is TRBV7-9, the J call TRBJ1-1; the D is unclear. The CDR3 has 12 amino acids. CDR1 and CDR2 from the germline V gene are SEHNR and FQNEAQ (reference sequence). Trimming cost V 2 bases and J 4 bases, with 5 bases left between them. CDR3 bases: TGTGCCAGCAGCTTACTACCCACTGAAGCTTTCTTT. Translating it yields CASSLLPTEAFF.